Presented here are 13 T cell receptor beta chains from one specimen sequenced in a study of blood T cell repertoires in COVID-19. Assay used: immunoSEQ multiplex PCR; TCRdb lists only in-frame clones, some missing. Of about 170,000 clones in the sample, approximately 90% were seen once. The source material was peripheral blood. The receptors here all came from a man aged 50 or older who had recovered from COVID-19.

The V and J genes are TRBV19 and TRBJ2-4, with TRBD1 matching over 12 bases. This CDR3 region has 22 residues. Looked up from germline, CDR1 is LNHDA and CDR2 is SQIVND (reference sequence). Trimming removed 3 bases from V and 2 bases from J; junction bases left unmatched: 20. Here the CDR3 reads CASSMGSGTGTGGRLTKNIQYF. In nucleotides, the CDR3 is TGTGCCAGTAGTATGGGATCGGGGACCGGGACAGGGGGCCGTCTAACCAAAAACATTCAGTACTTC. The full variable domain, completed using reference TRBV19 and TRBJ2-4, is DGGITQSPKYLFRKEGQNVTLSCEQNLNHDAMYWYRQDPGQGLRLIYYSQIVNDFQKGDIAEGYSVSREKKESFPLTVTSAQKNPTAFYLCASSMGSGTGTGGRLTKNIQYFGAGTRLSVL.

The chain joins TRBV18 to TRBJ1-3; perhaps TRBD1 as D (5 bases). CDR1 KGHSH and CDR2 LQKENI come from the germline V gene. V gave up 3 bases and J gave up 4 bases, with 16 bases separating them. The CDR3 extends over 16 amino acids. The chain's CDR3 is CASSPTTAGPGNTIYF. The CDR3 nucleotides read TGTGCCAGCTCACCGACAACTGCAGGGCCAGGAAACACCATATATTTT.

J is TRBJ2-1 and V is TRBV5-4; 9 nucleotides match TRBD1. The V gene end was trimmed by 3 bases and the J gene end by 6 bases; junction bases not matched to a gene: 7. The CDR3 loop spans 15 amino acids. Germline loops: CDR1 SGHNT, CDR2 YYREEE (reference sequence). The DNA of the CDR3 is TGTGCCAGCAGCTCCCGGGACAGGGCCGCCAATGAGCAGTTCTTC. It translates to CASSSRDRAANEQFF.

This sequence joins TRBV27 and TRBJ2-3, with a tentative D call TRBD2 (5 bases). This CDR3 is built from 16 residues. Germline loops: CDR1 MNHEY, CDR2 SMNVEV (reference sequence). Between the trimmed V and J ends, which lost 2 bases and 0 bases, there was a span of 12 bases. The CDR3, as DNA: TGTGCCAGCAGTTTACGGCGGACTCCCAGCACAGATACGCAGTATTTT. This sequence encodes CASSLRRTPSTDTQYF.

The rearrangement links TRBV9 to TRBJ1-6; D may be TRBD1 (6 bases). V was clipped by 4 bases and J by 11 bases, with 10 bases between them. CDR3 length equals 12 residues. CDR1 is SGDLS and CDR2 is YYNGEE in the germline V gene. The CDR3 region is CASSPTGPPLHF. CDR3 DNA sequence: TGTGCCAGCAGCCCAACAGGGCCACCCCTCCACTTT.

This clone was picked up a small number of times. The J gene is TRBJ2-2, the V gene TRBV6-2 or TRBV6-3; D is ambiguous. CDR3 size: 16 residues. The ends were cut back, 6 bases at V and 6 bases at J, with 20 bases in the middle. CDR1 and CDR2 from the germline V gene are MNHEY and SVGEGT. The CDR3 here is CASSLRRVPTPGELFF. DNA for the CDR3: TGTGCCAGCAGCCTCCGCCGGGTCCCTACCCCCGGGGAGCTGTTTTTT.

CDR3 loop: CASSSHRGSYGYTF. CDR3 coding DNA: TGTGCCAGCAGTTCGCACAGGGGAAGCTATGGCTACACCTTC. This sequence joins TRBV27 and TRBJ1-2; 7 nucleotides align to TRBD1. From germline, CDR1 is MNHEY and CDR2 SMNVEV (reference sequence). The CDR3 extends over 14 amino acids. V lost 4 bases to trimming and J lost 4 bases; unmatched junction nucleotides: 6.

The chain uses TRBV6-5 and TRBJ1-2; 12 nucleotides align to TRBD1. CDR3 size: 14 residues. Germline V lookup: CDR1 MNHEY, CDR2 SVGAGI. V was pared by 8 bases and J by 7 bases, with 8 bases of the junction left unmatched. The CDR3 DNA sequence: TGTGCCAGCTGGGTGGGGACAGGGGGCTTTGGCTACACCTTC. This translates into CASWVGTGGFGYTF.

The CDR3 loop reads CANRGTGVNSPLHF. The DNA for the CDR3 is TGTGCCAACCGCGGGACAGGGGTTAATTCACCCCTCCACTTT. The genes are TRBV28 and TRBJ1-6, with TRBD1 matching over 10 bases. J gave up 6 bases and V 10 bases, and 6 bases lay outside the gene matches. The CDR3 consists of 14 residues. Germline V gene sequence: CDR1 MDHEN, CDR2 SYDVKM.

The chain employs TRBV28 and TRBJ2-1; tentative D call: TRBD2 (5 bases). This CDR3 spans 14 amino acids. Germline lookup yields CDR1 MDHEN and CDR2 SYDVKM. Trimming left V 2 bases short and J 6 bases short, with 11 bases between. As DNA, the CDR3 is TGTGCCAGCAGTTTAATTAGTACTAGCAATGAGCAGTTCTTC. This translates into CASSLISTSNEQFF.

The chain employs TRBV7-2 and TRBJ1-4, with D perhaps matching TRBD1 (6 bases). The CDR3 loop spans 15 amino acids. Trimming removed 2 bases from V and 3 bases from J, with 10 bases in between. Germline CDR1 is SGHTA and CDR2 is FQGNSA. The CDR3 region is CASSLTGSANEKLFF. The CDR3 coding sequence is TGTGCCAGCAGCTTAACAGGGTCCGCTAATGAAAAACTGTTTTTT.

About this clone itself: A junction boundary mismatches the germline segment, possibly from a read error. This CDR3 reads CASSGNSPGELFF. The DNA of the CDR3 is TGTGCCAGTAGTGGGAATAGCCCCGGGGAGCTGTTTTTT. This rearrangement joins TRBV25-1 to TRBJ2-2; D is uncertain. CDR1 is MGHDK and CDR2 is SYGVNS in the germline V gene. The CDR3 length is 13 residues. Looking up the rest from reference TRBV25-1 and TRBJ2-2 gives the full variable domain: EADIYQTPRYLVIGTGKKITLECSQTMGHDKMYWYQQDPGMELHLIHYSYGVNSTEKGDLSSESTVSRIRTEHFPLTLESARPSHTSQYLCASSGNSPGELFFGEGSRLTVL.

This chain links TRBV24-1 with TRBJ2-2, with 10 bases matching TRBD1. Germline loops: CDR1 KGHDR, CDR2 SFDVKD. V gave up 8 bases and J gave up 7 bases; unmatched junction bases: 6. There are 14 residues in the CDR3. This chain's CDR3 is CATTWTGGSGELFF. DNA of the CDR3: TGTGCCACCACTTGGACAGGGGGTAGCGGGGAGCTGTTTTTT.